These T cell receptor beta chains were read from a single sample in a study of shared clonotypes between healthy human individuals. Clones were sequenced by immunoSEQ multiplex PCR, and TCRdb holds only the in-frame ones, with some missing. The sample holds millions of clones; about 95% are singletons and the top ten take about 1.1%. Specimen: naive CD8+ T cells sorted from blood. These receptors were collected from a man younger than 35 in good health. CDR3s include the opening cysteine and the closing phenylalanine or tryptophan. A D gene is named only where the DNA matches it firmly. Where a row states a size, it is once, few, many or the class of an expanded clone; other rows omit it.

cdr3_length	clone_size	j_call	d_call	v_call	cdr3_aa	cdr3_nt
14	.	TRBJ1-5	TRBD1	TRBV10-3	CAISDREQGQPQHF	TGTGCCATCAGCGACAGGGAACAAGGTCAGCCCCAGCATTTT
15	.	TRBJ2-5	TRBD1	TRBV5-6	CASSAAGQGMETQYF	TGTGCCAGCAGCGCAGCAGGACAGGGTATGGAGACCCAGTACTTC
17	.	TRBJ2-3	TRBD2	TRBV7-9	CASSSSGIPRYTDTQYF	TGTGCCAGCAGCTCCAGCGGGATACCCCGATACACAGATACGCAGTATTTT
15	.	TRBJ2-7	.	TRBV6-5	CASSYRGTVPYEQYF	TGTGCCAGCAGCTACCGCGGGACAGTCCCCTACGAGCAGTACTTC
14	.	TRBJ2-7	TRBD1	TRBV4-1	CASSQGQDYYEQYF	TGCGCCAGCAGCCAGGGACAGGACTACTACGAGCAGTACTTC
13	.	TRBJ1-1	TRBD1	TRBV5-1	CASSLDRGTEAFF	TGCGCCAGCAGCCTGGACAGGGGGACTGAAGCTTTCTTT
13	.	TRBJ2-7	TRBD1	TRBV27	CASSGQDSYEQYF	TGTGCCAGCAGCGGACAGGACTCCTACGAGCAGTACTTC
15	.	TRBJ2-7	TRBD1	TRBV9	CASSLAGGLSYEQYF	TGTGCCAGCAGCCTAGCAGGGGGCCTATCCTACGAGCAGTACTTC
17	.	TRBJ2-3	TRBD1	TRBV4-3	CASSQEGDRGFADTQYF	TGCGCCAGCAGCCAAGAGGGAGACAGGGGGTTCGCAGATACGCAGTATTTT
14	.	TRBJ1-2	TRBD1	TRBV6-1	CASSRDSLNYGYTF	TGTGCCAGCAGTCGGGACAGCCTGAACTATGGCTACACCTTC
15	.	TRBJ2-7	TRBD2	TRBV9	CASSVDGGGAYEQYF	TGTGCCAGCAGCGTAGACGGGGGAGGGGCCTACGAGCAGTACTTC
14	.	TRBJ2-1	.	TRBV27	CASSLSNSYNEQFF	TGTGCCAGCAGTTTATCGAACTCCTACAATGAGCAGTTCTTC
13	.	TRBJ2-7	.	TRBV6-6	CASSYGANYEQYF	TGTGCCAGCAGTTACGGCGCGAACTACGAGCAGTACTTC
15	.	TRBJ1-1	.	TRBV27	CASSFVREMNTEAFF	TGTGCCAGCAGTTTTGTACGGGAAATGAACACTGAAGCTTTCTTT
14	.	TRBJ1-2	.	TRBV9	CASSGAGFGYGYTF	TGTGCCAGCAGCGGAGCAGGGTTCGGCTATGGCTACACCTTC
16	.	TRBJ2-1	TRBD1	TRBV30	CAWNPGTGDSYNEQFF	TGTGCCTGGAACCCCGGGACAGGAGACTCCTACAATGAGCAGTTCTTC
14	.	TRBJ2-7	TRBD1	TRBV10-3	CAISSGTGGYEQYF	TGTGCCATCAGCTCCGGGACAGGGGGATACGAGCAGTACTTC
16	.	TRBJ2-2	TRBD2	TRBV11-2	CASSQIAGGNTGELFF	TGTGCCAGCAGCCAAATAGCGGGAGGGAACACCGGGGAGCTGTTTTTT
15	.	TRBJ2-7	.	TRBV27	CASSLKGPGPYEQYF	TGTGCCAGCAGTTTAAAAGGACCAGGTCCGTACGAGCAGTACTTC
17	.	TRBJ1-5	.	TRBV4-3	CASSQALGELDNQPQHF	TGCGCCAGCAGCCAAGCCCTAGGGGAGTTGGACAATCAGCCCCAGCATTTT
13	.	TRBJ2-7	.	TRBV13	CASSFRNGYEQYF	TGTGCCAGCAGCTTCCGAAATGGGTACGAGCAGTACTTC
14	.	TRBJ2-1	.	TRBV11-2	CASSLDLIGNEQFF	TGTGCCAGCAGCTTAGATCTTATTGGCAATGAGCAGTTCTTC
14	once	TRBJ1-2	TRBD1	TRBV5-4	CASSYGQVVFGYTF	TGTGCCAGCAGCTACGGACAGGTGGTTTTTGGCTACACCTTC
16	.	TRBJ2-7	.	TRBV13	CASSPDPGENSYEQYF	TGTGCCAGCAGCCCGGACCCCGGGGAGAACTCCTACGAGCAGTACTTC
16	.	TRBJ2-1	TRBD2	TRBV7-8	CASSSETSGGHNEQFF	TGTGCCAGCAGCTCGGAGACTAGCGGGGGACACAATGAGCAGTTCTTC
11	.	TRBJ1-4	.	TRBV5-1	CASSGGQELFF	TGCGCCAGCAGCGGTGGGCAGGAACTGTTTTTT
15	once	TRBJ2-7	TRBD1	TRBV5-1	CASSLDPGQGYEQYF	TGCGCCAGCAGCTTAGACCCGGGACAGGGATACGAGCAGTACTTC
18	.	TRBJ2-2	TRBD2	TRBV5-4	CASSPGTSGSTSAGELFF	TGTGCCAGCAGCCCCGGGACTAGCGGGAGCACCTCGGCGGGGGAGCTGTTTTTT
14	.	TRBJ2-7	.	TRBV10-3	CAISESGGSYEQYF	TGTGCCATCAGTGAGTCAGGGGGATCCTACGAGCAGTACTTC
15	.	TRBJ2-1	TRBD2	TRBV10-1	CASSPSGGQIGEQFF	TGCGCCAGCAGCCCTAGCGGGGGGCAGATCGGTGAGCAGTTCTTC
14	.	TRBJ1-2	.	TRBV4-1	CASSQGFRDYGYTF	TGCGCCAGCAGCCAAGGATTCCGGGACTATGGCTACACCTTC
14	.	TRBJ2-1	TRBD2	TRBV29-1	CSVEEWTSHDEQFF	TGCAGCGTTGAAGAGTGGACTAGTCACGATGAGCAGTTCTTC
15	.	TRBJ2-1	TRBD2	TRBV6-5	CASSYSSGTNNEQFF	TGTGCCAGCAGTTATTCTAGCGGAACCAACAATGAGCAGTTCTTC
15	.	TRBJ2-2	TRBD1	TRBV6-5	CASSPVGTGHGELFF	TGTGCCAGCAGTCCCGTCGGGACAGGGCACGGGGAGCTGTTTTTT
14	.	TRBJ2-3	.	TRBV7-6	CASSLAGGVDTQYF	TGTGCCAGCAGCTTAGCGGGAGGAGTGGATACGCAGTATTTT
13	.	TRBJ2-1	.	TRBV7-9	CASSLLDYNEQFF	TGTGCCAGCAGCTTACTAGATTACAATGAGCAGTTCTTC
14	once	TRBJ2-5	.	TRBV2	CASRAVPYQETQYF	TGTGCCAGCAGGGCGGTTCCTTACCAAGAGACCCAGTACTTC
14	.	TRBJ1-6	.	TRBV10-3	CAISGSLNNSPLHF	TGTGCCATCAGCGGGTCCCTAAATAATTCACCCCTCCACTTT
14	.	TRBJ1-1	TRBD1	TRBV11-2	CASSYRGSGTEAFF	TGTGCCAGCAGTTACAGGGGTTCGGGGACTGAAGCTTTCTTT
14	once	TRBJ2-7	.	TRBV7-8	CASSLRDIHYEQYF	TGTGCCAGCAGCTTACGGGACATTCACTACGAGCAGTACTTC
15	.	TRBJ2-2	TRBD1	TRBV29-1	CSVERDRGVPGELFF	TGCAGCGTTGAGAGGGACAGGGGAGTTCCCGGGGAGCTGTTTTTT
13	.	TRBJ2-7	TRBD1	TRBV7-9	CASSPGTDYEQYF	TGTGCCAGCAGCCCGGGGACAGACTACGAGCAGTACTTC
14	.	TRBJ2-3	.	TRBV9	CASSVGLVRDTQYF	TGTGCCAGCAGCGTAGGGCTAGTGAGGGATACGCAGTATTTT
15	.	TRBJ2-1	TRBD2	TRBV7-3	CASSLNAGGYNEQFF	TGTGCCAGCAGCTTAAATGCGGGGGGTTACAATGAGCAGTTCTTC
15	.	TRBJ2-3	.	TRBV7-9	CASSPPLRGTDTQYF	TGTGCCAGCAGCCCTCCCCTCCGGGGCACAGATACGCAGTATTTT
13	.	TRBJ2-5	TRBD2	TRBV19	CASSAGVGETQYF	TGTGCCAGTAGTGCGGGAGTAGGAGAGACCCAGTACTTC
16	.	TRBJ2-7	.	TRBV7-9	CASSLPQSEGIYEQYF	TGTGCCAGCAGCTTACCGCAAAGCGAGGGGATCTACGAGCAGTACTTC
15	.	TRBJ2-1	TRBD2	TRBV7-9	CASSSSGGINNEQFF	TGTGCCAGCAGCTCGAGCGGGGGAATAAACAATGAGCAGTTCTTC
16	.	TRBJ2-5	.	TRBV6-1	CASSEAVGSLQETQYF	TGTGCCAGCAGTGAAGCTGTGGGCAGCCTCCAAGAGACCCAGTACTTC